The 7 T cell receptor beta chains below all came from one sample that was sequenced in a study of blood T cell repertoires in COVID-19. Profiled with immunoSEQ multiplex PCR; TCRdb holds only in-frame clones, not every one. In the table there are roughly 200,000 clones, 85% to 90% of which are singletons. Sequenced: peripheral blood. The receptors stem from a man aged 18 to 29 with active or convalescent COVID-19.

The chain employs TRBV5-8 and TRBJ1-1; D is uncertain. This CDR3 is built from 13 residues. The V gene lost 0 bases and the J gene lost 3 bases, with 6 bases spanning the gap. Germline CDR1 SGHTS, CDR2 YDEGEE. The CDR3 DNA sequence: TGTGCCAGCAGCTTGGAGCGGGACACTGAAGCTTTCTTT. Translated, it gives CASSLERDTEAFF.

This clone came up once. The chain uses TRBV10-1 and TRBJ2-7; 13 bases fit TRBD2. The germline V gene has CDR1 WNHNN and CDR2 SYGVQD (reference sequence). The J segment lost 0 bases and the V segment lost 2 bases, leaving 4 bases of the junction unmatched. The CDR3 totals 17 residues. The chain's CDR3 is CASSERLAGGSSYEQYF. The CDR3 nucleotides read TGCGCCAGCAGTGAGAGACTAGCGGGGGGAAGCTCCTACGAGCAGTACTTC.

The chain recombines TRBV18 with TRBJ1-3; a weak D match, TRBD1 (5 bases). The CDR3 length is 15 residues. The ends were cut back, 6 bases at V and 4 bases at J, with 16 bases in the middle. CDR1 and CDR2 (germline): KGHSH, LQKENI. The CDR3 reads CASSQNRGFGNTIYF. CDR3 sequence (DNA): TGTGCCAGCTCTCAGAACCGGGGGTTCGGAAACACCATATATTTT. Based on the CDR3 plus reference TRBV18 and TRBJ1-3, the full variable domain is NAGVMQNPRHLVRRRGQEARLRCSPMKGHSHVYWYRQLPEEGLKFMVYLQKENIIDESGMPKERFSAEFPKEGPSILRIQQVVRGDSAAYFCASSQNRGFGNTIYFGEGSWLTVV.

CDR3 region: CASSLRTGTDTQYF. CDR3 DNA: TGCGCCAGCAGCTTGCGGACAGGGACAGATACGCAGTATTTT. J is TRBJ2-3 and V is TRBV5-1; TRBD1 matches 8 bases. Germline CDR1 reads SGHRS; CDR2 reads YFSETQ. Trimming cost V 1 base and J 3 bases; bases outside gene matches: 1. The CDR3 loop spans 14 amino acids.

J is TRBJ2-1 and V is TRBV7-2, with 8 bases fitting TRBD2. CDR1 is SGHTA, CDR2 FQGNSA, per germline. The CDR3 covers 17 residues. Trimming at V came to 5 bases and at J to 12 bases, leaving 21 bases not matched to a gene. Written as DNA, the CDR3 is TGTGCCAGCAGCACCCGTCCTAGCGGGCCCAACAATGAGTGGCAGTTCTTC. This gives the protein CASSTRPSGPNNEWQFF.

The V call is TRBV6-5, the J call TRBJ1-5; 9 nucleotides agree with TRBD1. The CDR3 is 14 residues long. The V gene end was trimmed by 5 bases and the J gene end by 6 bases; junction bases not matched to a gene: 5. Germline CDR1 is MNHEY and CDR2 is SVGAGI. The CDR3 bases are TGTGCCAGCAGTCGGGGGACAGGGACTCAGCCCCAGCATTTT. This translates into CASSRGTGTQPQHF.

The chain carries TRBV30 and TRBJ2-2; D gene uncertain. Trimming pared 2 bases from V and 2 bases from J, leaving 6 bases between. The germline CDR1 and CDR2 sequences are GTSNPN and SVGIG (reference sequence). The CDR3 loop spans 13 amino acids. Written as DNA, the CDR3 is TGTGCCTGGAGTCCTTATAACACCGGGGAGCTGTTTTTT. Translated, it gives CAWSPYNTGELFF.